The 14 T cell receptor beta chains in this list originate from one sample, sequenced in a study of radiation and T cells in renal cell carcinoma. TCRdb's copy holds only in-frame clones and misses some; the assay was immunoSEQ multiplex PCR. Of around 26,000 clones in the sample, over 70% are singletons; the top ten hold roughly 31%. The time point is: blood 2 weeks post-SBRT. Treatment described: 15 Gy SBRT to primary tumor, nephrectomy 4 weeks later. The sequenced sample was blood, obtained from a patient whose treatment included radiotherapy and nephrectomy. The receptors originated from a man aged 55 to 70 with renal cell carcinoma.

This rearrangement joins TRBV18 to TRBJ2-5; 8 bases align to TRBD1. The CDR3 sequence is 13 residues long. Germline loops: CDR1 KGHSH, CDR2 LQKENI. V shed 6 bases, J shed 5 bases, and the junction held 5 bases outside the gene matches. CDR3: CASSAGGRETQYF. CDR3 nucleotides: TGTGCCAGCTCGGCAGGGGGCAGGGAGACCCAGTACTTC.

The chain uses TRBV27 and TRBJ2-3, with TRBD1 as a possible D gene (5 bases). The V end lost 5 bases, the J end lost 0 bases, and 15 bases lay between the germline ends. The CDR3 is 16 residues long. The germline V gene encodes CDR1 MNHEY and CDR2 SMNVEV (reference sequence). CDR3 nucleotide sequence: TGTGCCAGCAGTACCATCCGGCAGGGCAGCACAGATACGCAGTATTTT. Translating it yields CASSTIRQGSTDTQYF.

In this sample, this clone turned up once. J is TRBJ2-7 and V is TRBV5-1; perhaps TRBD2 as D (6 bases). CDR1 is SGHRS, CDR2 YFSETQ, per germline. The CDR3 loop spans 14 amino acids. Trimming took 4 bases from V and 2 from J, leaving 13 bases between them. The CDR3: CASSRDLMTYEQYF. As DNA, the CDR3 is TGCGCCAGCAGCCGGGACTTAATGACCTACGAGCAGTACTTC.

This chain links TRBV2 with TRBJ2-7, with a weak D call TRBD2 (6 bases). The ends were cut back, 8 bases at V and 2 bases at J, with 19 bases in the middle. This CDR3 contains 15 residues. Germline lookup yields CDR1 SNHLY and CDR2 FYNNEI. CDR3 amino acids: CASLPQGLGAYEQYF. The CDR3, as DNA: TGTGCCAGCTTGCCCCAGGGACTGGGAGCCTACGAGCAGTACTTC.

The chain couples TRBV6-5 to TRBJ2-1; TRBD1 aligns across 8 bases. The trim removed 1 base at V and 6 bases at J, leaving 8 bases unmatched. The germline gives CDR1 MNHEY, CDR2 SVGAGI. The CDR3 consists of 16 residues. The CDR3 DNA sequence: TGTGCCAGCAGTTACTTCGGACAGGGCCAAGGCAATGAGCAGTTCTTC. This sequence encodes CASSYFGQGQGNEQFF.

The gene calls are TRBV11-2 and TRBJ2-3; no reliable D call. The V gene's germline CDR1 is SGHAT and CDR2 FQNNGV. The V end was cut by 0 bases, the J end by 2 bases, with 9 bases between. The CDR3 is 15 residues long. CDR3 bases: TGTGCCAGCAGCTTAGACTTTGAATACACAGATACGCAGTATTTT. Its translation is CASSLDFEYTDTQYF.

The V gene is TRBV5-1, the J gene TRBJ2-2, with D possibly TRBD2 on 6 matching bases. Trimming stripped 2 bases from V and 4 bases from J, with 9 bases between. Per the germline V gene, CDR1 is SGHRS and CDR2 is YFSETQ. This CDR3 spans 14 amino acids. In DNA, the CDR3 is TGCGCCAGCAGCTTTCGGGGAGGCACCGGGGAGCTGTTTTTT. Translating gives CASSFRGGTGELFF.

The chain combines TRBV6-1 with TRBJ1-1; no clear D gene. V was pared by 8 bases and J by 1 base, with 11 bases between. Germline CDR1 is MNHNS and CDR2 is SASEGT. The CDR3 runs 13 residues. The CDR3 DNA sequence: TGTGCCAGCTCCATGGGCGGGAACACTGAAGCTTTCTTT. It codes for CASSMGGNTEAFF.

V is TRBV11-2 and J is TRBJ2-3; the match to TRBD2 covers 9 bases. Germline assignment: CDR1 SGHAT and CDR2 FQNNGV. With V trimmed by 8 bases and J by 2 bases, 11 bases remained unmatched. CDR3 size: 16 residues. Here the CDR3 DNA reads TGTGCCAGCTCCCCGCTAGCGGGGAAAACCACAGATACGCAGTATTTT. It codes for CASSPLAGKTTDTQYF.

This chain links TRBV6-6 with TRBJ2-3, with 8 bases identical to TRBD2. Unmatched junction bases numbered 7, after V lost 3 bases and J lost 2 bases. Germline CDR1 and CDR2: MNHNY and SVGAGI (reference sequence). The CDR3 length is 16 residues. CDR3 amino acids: CASSYFAGGYTDTQYF. Here the CDR3 DNA reads TGTGCCAGCAGTTATTTCGCGGGAGGATACACAGATACGCAGTATTTT.

DNA for the CDR3: TGTGCCAGTAGTATAGTTCCAACAGATACGCAGTATTTT. Protein product: CASSIVPTDTQYF. V and J are TRBV19 and TRBJ2-3; D is unclear. The CDR3 sequence is 13 residues long. Germline CDR1 is LNHDA and CDR2 is SQIVND (reference sequence). V lost 1 base, J lost 3 bases, and 5 bases lay in between.

The chain carries TRBV29-1 and TRBJ2-5, with no clear D. The V and J ends lost 5 bases and 2 bases respectively, with 9 bases between them. Germline values: CDR1 SQVTM, CDR2 ANQGSEA. This CDR3 comprises 12 residues. CDR3 amino acids: CSVNPIQETQYF. The DNA of the CDR3 is TGCAGCGTTAACCCCATACAAGAGACCCAGTACTTC.

The V and J genes are TRBV7-9 and TRBJ2-7; D possibly matches TRBD1 or TRBD2 (5 bases each). This CDR3 is built from 13 residues. The ends were cut back, 3 bases at V and 5 bases at J, with 11 bases in the middle. Germline CDR1 reads SEHNR; CDR2 reads FQNEAQ (reference sequence). CDR3 residues: CASSFGRDHEQYF. The CDR3 DNA is TGTGCCAGCAGCTTCGGCAGGGACCACGAGCAGTACTTC.

This chain connects TRBV18 to TRBJ2-2; no clear D gene. V lost 3 bases and J 8 bases, leaving 16 bases between the germline ends. Germline CDR1 KGHSH, CDR2 LQKENI. The CDR3 extends over 15 amino acids. CDR3 sequence: CASSPSSTARGELFF. In nucleotides, the CDR3 is TGTGCCAGCTCACCCTCGTCGACCGCAAGGGGGGAGCTGTTTTTT.